This entry lists 14 T cell receptor beta chains sequenced from one sample in a study of CD8 T cells in Susac syndrome. It was with random hexamers that roughly 0.5 to 1 ug RNA was reverse transcribed. Each CDR3 protein is one row after TCRdb ran MiXCR on the immunoSEQ multiplex PCR reads. The sample has 100,000 to 110,000 distinct CDR3 sequences; 95% are singletons. The sequenced sample was CD8+ T cells from PBMCs. Source of these receptors: a human donor with Susac syndrome.

The gene calls are TRBV7-2 and TRBJ2-2; 8 bases match TRBD2. CDR1 is SGHTA, CDR2 FQGNSA, per germline. J was trimmed by 6 bases and V by 2 bases; bases with no gene match: 11. CDR3 length: 17 amino acids. The CDR3 bases are TGTGCCAGCAGCTTACAGGGGAGCGGGAGTGGGGCCGGGGAGCTGTTTTTT. It translates to CASSLQGSGSGAGELFF.

CDR3 in DNA: TGTGCCAGCAGCTTAATGGGACACCTGGAGACCGGGGAGCTGTTTTTT. Amino acid sequence: CASSLMGHLETGELFF. This chain joins TRBV7-6 and TRBJ2-2; D might be TRBD1 (6 bases). Germline V gives CDR1 SGHVS, CDR2 FNYEAQ. The CDR3 covers 16 residues. The ends were cut back, 2 bases at V and 5 bases at J, with 15 bases in the middle.

V and J are TRBV5-6 and TRBJ2-1, with 7 bases fitting TRBD1. The CDR3 runs to 15 residues. V was clipped by 2 bases and J by 6 bases; unmatched bases: 8. Germline values: CDR1 SGHDT, CDR2 YYEEEE. The CDR3 bases are TGTGCCAGCAGCTTCGGGACAGTCTTTCCCAATGAGCAGTTCTTC. Residues: CASSFGTVFPNEQFF.

The V and J genes are TRBV21-1 and TRBJ1-2. TRBV21-1 is listed as a pseudogene. CDR3 length: 8 amino acids. The CDR3 spells CASRPKTF. The CDR3 nucleotides are TGTGCCAGCAGGCCGAAGACCTTC.

The chain has TRBV2 and TRBJ2-7, with unresolved D. The V end lost 2 bases, the J end lost 6 bases, and 14 bases lay between the germline ends. There are 14 residues in the CDR3. Germline CDR1 and CDR2: SNHLY and FYNNEI. The CDR3 region is CASSERVGSREQYF. The DNA for the CDR3 is TGTGCCAGCAGTGAACGCGTGGGGTCGCGCGAGCAGTACTTC.

This sequence joins TRBV18 and TRBJ1-2; D is perhaps TRBD1 (5 bases). The CDR3 totals 13 residues. V was pared by 8 bases and J by 2 bases, with 12 bases between. CDR1 KGHSH and CDR2 LQKENI come from the germline V gene. The CDR3 DNA sequence: TGTGCCAGCACTCTACAGGAGAACTATGGCTACACCTTC. Protein: CASTLQENYGYTF. The full variable domain, its missing parts supplied by reference TRBV18 and TRBJ1-2, is NAGVMQNPRHLVRRRGQEARLRCSPMKGHSHVYWYRQLPEEGLKFMVYLQKENIIDESGMPKERFSAEFPKEGPSILRIQQVVRGDSAAYFCASTLQENYGYTFGSGTRLTVV.

The CDR3 is CASSLAGRRLYEQYF. The CDR3 bases are TGTGCCAGCAGTTTAGCGGGAAGGCGTCTTTACGAGCAGTACTTC. V gene TRBV27 combines with J gene TRBJ2-7; weak D call: TRBD2 (6 bases). This CDR3 is built from 15 residues. Germline values: CDR1 MNHEY, CDR2 SMNVEV (reference sequence). Trimming stripped 2 bases from V and 4 bases from J, with 15 bases between.

The CDR3 DNA reads TGCAGTGCTTCCTCGAGGAGCTCCTACGAGCAGTACTTC. Its protein is CSASSRSSYEQYF. The chain is built from TRBV20-1 and TRBJ2-7, with D uncertain. Trimming stripped 5 bases from V and 0 bases from J, with 11 bases between. CDR1 DFQATT and CDR2 SNEGSKA come from the germline V gene (reference sequence). The CDR3 consists of 13 residues.

The rearrangement links TRBV27 to TRBJ2-2, with a tentative D call TRBD1 (6 bases). The CDR3 spans 14 residues. V lost 7 bases and J lost 2, with 11 bases in between. Germline lookup yields CDR1 MNHEY and CDR2 SMNVEV (reference sequence). CDR3 in DNA: TGTGCCAGCACCCGAGGGGGAAACACCGGGGAGCTGTTTTTT. This gives the protein CASTRGGNTGELFF.

This chain joins TRBV29-1 and TRBJ1-2; weak D call: TRBD1 (5 bases). Germline V CDR1 and CDR2: SQVTM, ANQGSEA. V lost 1 base and J 8 bases, leaving 14 bases between the germline ends. This CDR3 has 13 residues. The CDR3 region has the DNA TGCAGCGTTGAAGCAGACGGGGGTGGCGGCTACACCTTC. Translation gives CSVEADGGGGYTF.

The CDR3 loop is CSVRMGQETQYF. DNA of the CDR3: TGCAGCGTTCGAATGGGACAAGAGACCCAGTACTTC. The V gene is TRBV29-1, the J gene TRBJ2-5; no clear D. Looked up from germline, CDR1 is SQVTM and CDR2 is ANQGSEA. The ends were cut back, 5 bases at V and 2 bases at J, with 9 bases in the middle. The CDR3 loop spans 12 amino acids.

The CDR3 nucleotides read TGTGCCAGCGGCCGACACCCATCAGGGGCGCAGTATTTT. It codes for CASGRHPSGAQYF. This chain links TRBV9 with TRBJ2-3, with D perhaps TRBD1 (6 bases). This CDR3 comprises 13 residues. Trimming stripped 7 bases from V and 10 bases from J, with 19 bases between. Germline loops: CDR1 SGDLS, CDR2 YYNGEE.

J is TRBJ2-3 and V is TRBV2, with 7 bases that match TRBD2. CDR1 SNHLY and CDR2 FYNNEI come from the germline V gene. The V segment lost 8 bases and the J segment 1 base; nucleotides outside the gene matches: 6. This CDR3 spans 14 amino acids. The CDR3 sequence is CASYREVRTDTQYF. CDR3 DNA sequence: TGTGCCAGCTATCGGGAGGTCCGCACAGATACGCAGTATTTT.

This chain uses TRBV29-1 with TRBJ2-5; D is uncertain. The germline V gene has CDR1 SQVTM and CDR2 ANQGSEA. The CDR3 covers 16 residues. The V end was cut by 1 base, the J end by 5 bases, with 20 bases between. Written as DNA, the CDR3 is TGCAGCGTTGAAGGATCGGCAGGTTTGAATTTGGAGACCCAGTACTTC. Its protein product is CSVEGSAGLNLETQYF. Looking up the rest from reference TRBV29-1 and TRBJ2-5 gives the full variable domain: SAVISQKPSRDICQRGTSLTIQCQVDSQVTMMFWYRQQPGQSLTLIATANQGSEATYESGFVIDKFPISRPNLTFSTLTVSNMSPEDSSIYLCSVEGSAGLNLETQYFGPGTRLLVL.